Described below is a single T cell receptor beta chain sequence and its context. The data were obtained in a study of blood T cell repertoires in COVID-19. The overall study: Italy, Spain and the United States were the sources of the convalescent and acute COVID-19 samples.

Donors were grouped by their self-reported clinical history. Two negative PCRs, clearance, or symptom resolution had been documented for recovered Cohort 3 donors. Original processing methods: Amplifying reference gene primers gave estimates of nucleated cell counts. Clones were sequenced by immunoSEQ multiplex PCR, and TCRdb holds only the in-frame ones, with some missing. For V, J and clone size, that table is used; D and trimming come from the DNA. The data contain 95,000 to 150,000 clones, about 83% of them singletons. J lost 2 bases, V lost 0 bases, and 11 bases had no gene match. This CDR3 is 19 amino acids long.

The material sequenced was PBMCs or T cells enriched from blood (not recorded which). The receptor was derived from a woman aged 25 to 39 who had recovered from COVID-19. V and J are TRBV6-7 and TRBJ1-5, with 9 bases aligning to TRBD1. TRBV6-7 is an ORF, and what it does is uncertain. Here the CDR3 reads CASSYSMGQGSLGNQPQHF. CDR3 in DNA: TGTGCCAGCAGTTACTCGATGGGACAGGGTAGCCTGGGCAATCAGCCCCAGCATTTT.